This T cell receptor (beta chain) was profiled in a study of human T cells and chemical hapten exposure (dated by TCRdb to the early 2020s). About the full investigation: Libraries were pooled for sequencing, and variation in per-sample TCR yields was attributed mainly to small differences in library volumes within the pool. Both TCR alpha and TCR beta chains were sequenced from each blood RNA sample. In alopecia patients, the study followed how the peripheral blood TCR repertoire changed in vivo over primary and secondary sensitization to diphenylcyclopropenone (DPC), a hapten. The full study reports these points: After repeated subsampling, changes were observed in the strength of the expansion versus patch-test correlation and in the threshold at which the correlation became significant. No change with DPC sensitization was found in the number of TCRs above 1 in 1000 frequency, and no evidence of global repertoire structure alterations was found.

Regarding this clonotype: The clone's antigen remains unknown. Nothing much larger sits one base from this clone, and base qualities are not available.

The library came from RACE. Sequencing took place on a NextSeq 500. During library preparation, unique molecular identifiers were attached to individual cDNA molecules so that TCRs could be counted quantitatively and reproducibly. The paper's data handling went like this. A median of roughly 98,000 TCRs per sample was observed, with a range of about 20,000 to 700,000. V, J and CDR3 annotation of the TCR reads was performed with the Decombinator software suite. Every sample was subsampled to the same number of TCRs (28,000) for the PS versus PT1 abundance plots. Expanded TCRs were defined as absent before sensitization and observed at least eight times at the 2-week time point. TCRdb redid the processing of the public reads, applying fastp at Q25 and MiXCR, and retained in-frame beta chains. Each CDR3 protein appears once, grouped with its most common genes and DNA. The V and J calls come from TCRdb's annotation, not from the publication. This sample comprises more than 60,000 distinct CDR3 sequences, under 10% of them detected only once. Jointly, the top ten make up roughly 1.5% of the sample.

Taken from cysteine to phenylalanine, the CDR3 has 14 residues. Of the read, only the CDR3 DNA is kept; its 42 bases are in frame from base 1. Relative to germline, V is 0 bases shorter and J is 3 bases shorter, with 9 bases between their ends. The germline V gene provides CDR1 SGHRS and CDR2 YFSETQ. The time point label here, explained by the study, means: healthy volunteer bleed at 6 weeks. Total RNA was extracted from unfractionated whole blood that had been collected in Tempus Blood RNA tubes. Five or six healthy volunteers served as TCR sequencing controls and were bled at day 0, 2 weeks and 6 weeks.

The sequence joins TRBV5-1 to TRBJ2-5; the D segment cannot be called with confidence. The specimen was whole blood. The TCR was taken from a male donor in good health. Some clones in this sample may be carry-over from other donors' samples. The nucleotide sequence reads as follows: TGCGCCAGCAGCTTGGATGTCCAAAAAGAGACCCAGTACTTC. This gives the protein CASSLDVQKETQYF. Reference TRBV5-1 and TRBJ2-5 genes cover what lies past the CDR3, so the full variable domain is KAGVTQTPRYLIKTRGQQVTLSCSPISGHRSVSWYQQTPGQGLQFLFEYFSETQRNKGNFPGRFSGRQFSNSRSEMNVSTLELGDSALYLCASSLDVQKETQYFGPGTRLLVL.